Following are 21 T cell receptor beta chains from one sample sequenced in a study of breast tumors, draining lymph nodes, adjacent tissues. Breast cancer patients provided tissue from their axillary draining lymph nodes. Each CDR3 protein is one row after TCRdb ran MiXCR on the multiplex PCR reads. This table has about 130,000 distinct CDR3 sequences, roughly 21% appearing once. Sequencing input: axillary lymph node tissue. These receptors all come from a female donor with breast cancer. Some clones in this sample may be carry-over from other donors' samples.

This clonotype came up many times. This chain joins TRBV19 and TRBJ2-1; 7 bases are shared with TRBD2. The V gene's germline CDR1 is LNHDA and CDR2 SQIVND (reference sequence). This CDR3 is built from 14 residues. J gave up 5 bases and V 8 bases, and 9 bases lay outside the gene matches. The DNA for the CDR3 is TGTGCCAGTGGGCTGGGGGGGTGGGACAATGAGCAGTTCTTC. The encoded protein is CASGLGGWDNEQFF.

In this sample, this clonotype turned up many times. The rearrangement links TRBV7-3 to TRBJ1-5, with D perhaps matching TRBD1 (5 bases). This CDR3 region has 15 residues. Germline-derived CDR1 and CDR2 are SGHTA and FQGTGA. Trimming took 2 bases from V and 5 from J, leaving 13 bases between them. CDR3 coding DNA: TGTGCCAGCAGCTTAGGGGGGGGTTGGGATCAGCCCCAGCATTTT. Translating it yields CASSLGGGWDQPQHF.

This clonotype was observed many times. The chain recombines TRBV20-1 with TRBJ2-1; the match to TRBD2 covers 9 bases. Germline CDR1 reads DFQATT; CDR2 reads SNEGSKA (reference sequence). There are 17 residues in the CDR3. V lost 2 bases to trimming and J lost 7 bases; unmatched junction nucleotides: 15. CDR3 DNA: TGCAGTGCTAGATCTCCCCCGGCGGTAGCGGGAGAAAATGAGCAGTTCTTC. It codes for CSARSPPAVAGENEQFF.

In this sample, this clonotype turned up many times. This chain connects TRBV15 to TRBJ2-5, with 8 positions matching TRBD1. The germline gives CDR1 LNHNV, CDR2 YYDKDF (reference sequence). CDR3 length: 15 amino acids. V trimming: 9 bases; J trimming: 0 bases; junction bases outside the gene matches: 9. Written as DNA, the CDR3 is TGTGCCACTGGATGGACAGGGAGTAACCAAGAGACCCAGTACTTC. Translating gives CATGWTGSNQETQYF.

This clonotype occurred many times. V usage is TRBV4-1 and J usage is TRBJ1-2; D unresolved. This CDR3 has 16 amino acids. V lost 0 bases and J 3 bases, leaving 14 bases between the germline ends. In germline, CDR1 is MGHRA, CDR2 YSYEKL. CDR3 coding DNA: TGCGCCAGCAGCCAAGACCCCTTAGGGCAATACTATGGCTACACCTTC. It yields the protein CASSQDPLGQYYGYTF.

This clonotype was recorded many times. The chain links TRBV7-3 to TRBJ2-7; a possible D gene is TRBD2 (6 bases). The V end lost 2 bases, the J end lost 0 bases, and 11 bases lay between the germline ends. The CDR3 spans 15 residues. CDR1 and CDR2 (germline): SGHTA, FQGTGA. The CDR3 sequence is CASSLGAGSSYEQYF. CDR3 in DNA: TGTGCCAGCAGCTTAGGGGCGGGGAGCTCCTACGAGCAGTACTTC.

V and J are TRBV15 and TRBJ1-5; D might be TRBD1 (5 bases). V was trimmed by 0 bases and J by 1 base, leaving 7 bases between them. The CDR3 has 15 residues. The germline V gene encodes CDR1 LNHNV and CDR2 YYDKDF (reference sequence). CDR3 in DNA: TGTGCCACCAGCAGAGACCGGGACAGCAATCAGCCCCAGCATTTT. It codes for CATSRDRDSNQPQHF.

As for this clonotype: Just one base apart from a much larger clone, this may be a read error. This rearrangement joins TRBV20-1 to TRBJ2-1; D call uncertain. The CDR3 consists of 12 residues. Per the germline V gene, CDR1 is DFQATT and CDR2 is SNEGSKA (reference sequence). CDR3 region: CGASADYNEQFF. In DNA form, the CDR3 reads TGCGGTGCTAGTGCAGACTACAATGAGCAGTTCTTC.

In this sample, this clonotype turned up many times. CDR3 loop: CASRDRGGAAGANVLTF. For the CDR3, the DNA is TGTGCCAGCAGGGATCGAGGGGGGGCGGCTGGGGCCAACGTCCTGACTTTC. The chain recombines TRBV6-2 or TRBV6-3 with TRBJ2-6; possibly TRBD2 for D (7 bases). With 6 bases removed from V and 2 bases from J, the gap between germline ends came to 17 bases. The CDR3 consists of 17 residues. Germline CDR1 and CDR2: MNHEY and SVGEGT.

This clonotype was counted ten times or more. The chain carries TRBV11-3 and TRBJ2-1, with 15 bases fitting TRBD2. This CDR3 comprises 16 residues. CDR1 SGHNT and CDR2 YENEEA come from the germline V gene. After removal of 5 bases from V and 4 bases from J, the junction contained 3 bases not matched to a gene. CDR3 in amino acids: CASSPGTSGRYNEQFF. CDR3 DNA sequence: TGTGCCAGCAGCCCCGGGACTAGCGGGAGGTACAATGAGCAGTTCTTC.

Ten or more counts support this clonotype. This chain connects TRBV7-9 to TRBJ2-1; the match to TRBD2 covers 7 bases. Germline V gene sequence: CDR1 SEHNR, CDR2 FQNEAQ (reference sequence). The V gene end was trimmed by 10 bases and the J gene end by 6 bases; junction bases not matched to a gene: 9. This CDR3 has 13 amino acids. The CDR3 nucleotides are TGTGCCACCCGAGGAGGGAGGGCCAATGAGCAGTTCTTC. Translated: CATRGGRANEQFF.

This clonotype was seen ten or more times. The chain's CDR3 is CASSIRRGGSTGELFF. CDR3 nucleotide sequence: TGTGCCAGTAGTATCAGGCGGGGGGGCTCCACCGGGGAGCTGTTTTTT. The genes are TRBV19 and TRBJ2-2, with 9 bases matching TRBD2. The germline CDR1 and CDR2 sequences are LNHDA and SQIVND (reference sequence). V shed 3 bases, J shed 4 bases, and the junction held 6 bases outside the gene matches. The CDR3 extends over 16 amino acids.

This clonotype occurred many times. This chain links TRBV7-8 with TRBJ1-5, with D uncertain. CDR3 size: 15 residues. The V gene's germline CDR1 is SGHVS and CDR2 FQNEAQ. V was clipped by 1 base and J by 1 base, with 8 bases between them. The CDR3 nucleotides read TGTGCCAGCAGCTTAGATGGGTGGAGCAATCAGCCCCAGCATTTT. Its translation: CASSLDGWSNQPQHF.

The chain couples TRBV28 to TRBJ2-7; D not certain. Germline CDR1 is MDHEN and CDR2 is SYDVKM. The CDR3 is 13 residues long. V was pared by 7 bases and J by 4 bases, with 14 bases between. The CDR3 is CASTTGSHYEQYF. DNA for the CDR3: TGTGCCAGCACGACCGGGTCACATTACGAGCAGTACTTC.

For this clonotype: A junction end diverges from the germline sequence, so it may reflect a read error. The V call is TRBV20-1, the J call TRBJ1-6, with a weak D call TRBD1 (6 bases). CDR1 and CDR2 (germline): DFQATT, SNEGSKA (reference sequence). The CDR3 has 13 amino acids. DNA of the CDR3: TGCAGTGCGGGGGGCTCCACCAATTCACCCCCCCACTTT. As protein: CSAGGSTNSPPHF.

This clonotype was counted ten times or more. The chain couples TRBV12-3 or TRBV12-4 to TRBJ1-5; D is perhaps TRBD1 (5 bases). Trimming cost V 6 bases and J 2 bases, with 17 bases left between them. The CDR3 loop spans 16 amino acids. The CDR3 sequence is CASRPGGGTGNQPQHF. As DNA, the CDR3 is TGTGCCAGCAGACCTGGGGGGGGTACGGGCAATCAGCCCCAGCATTTT.

This clonotype was seen repeatedly, ten times or more. The J gene is TRBJ2-3, the V gene TRBV6-5; possibly TRBD2 for D (5 bases). The ends were cut back, 4 bases at V and 4 bases at J, with 15 bases in the middle. The CDR3 consists of 15 residues. Germline lookup yields CDR1 MNHEY and CDR2 SVGAGI. The CDR3 DNA follows: TGTGCCAGCAGTTTCGATCGGGGTTCGGCAGATACGCAGTATTTT. The encoded protein is CASSFDRGSADTQYF.

This clonotype was detected ten times or more. V usage is TRBV7-2 and J usage is TRBJ2-3; 12 nucleotides match TRBD1. The V and J ends lost 5 bases and 1 base, in that order; junction bases with no gene match: 10. Per germline, CDR1 SGHTA and CDR2 FQGNSA. The length of the CDR3 is 18 residues. CDR3 DNA: TGTGCCAGCAGCCCAACCCCCGGGACAGGGGGCGGCACAGATACGCAGTATTTT. Its protein is CASSPTPGTGGGTDTQYF.

V is TRBV6-5 and J is TRBJ2-2, with 10 nucleotides matching TRBD2. The V and J ends lost 5 bases and 5 bases, in that order; junction bases with no gene match: 5. This CDR3 is 15 amino acids long. Per the germline V gene, CDR1 is MNHEY and CDR2 is SVGAGI. The CDR3 nucleotides read TGTGCCAGCAGTAACCTAGCGGGAGTTACCGGGGAGCTGTTTTTT. This translates into CASSNLAGVTGELFF.

This clonotype was found once. Given a much more abundant clone one base away, this may be a read error. V and J are TRBV20-1 and TRBJ2-2; 10 positions agree with TRBD2. CDR1 DFQATT and CDR2 SNEGSKA come from the germline V gene (reference sequence). The CDR3 is 14 residues long. The CDR3 nucleotides read TGCAGTGCCAGGGGGACTAGCGCCACCGGGGGGCTGTTTTTT. Protein sequence: CSARGTSATGGLFF.

This clonotype was counted a few times. V is TRBV19 and J is TRBJ2-2; perhaps TRBD2 as D (6 bases). The length of the CDR3 is 14 residues. V lost 8 bases, J lost 3 bases, and 13 bases lay in between. CDR1 LNHDA and CDR2 SQIVND come from the germline V gene (reference sequence). CDR3 loop: CASGAGLDTGELFF. DNA of the CDR3: TGTGCCAGTGGCGCGGGGCTGGACACCGGGGAGCTGTTTTTT.